This TCR beta chain was sequenced in a study of cytomegalovirus exposure and HLA in healthy donors. Primers included in the PCR were 60 Vbeta and 13 Jbeta primers. Profiled with immunoSEQ multiplex PCR; TCRdb holds only in-frame clones, not every one. This sample carries some 150,000 clones, roughly four fifths of them seen once, and the ten largest clones take over 6.5%. Study-wide findings and caveats: The likely explanation for a cluster of highly shared sequence variants was sequencing artifact.

Germline V gene data show CDR1 as SQVTM and CDR2 as ANQGSEA. CDR3 length: 20 amino acids. V was pared by 0 bases and J by 4 bases, with 14 bases of the junction left unmatched. Comments on this clone: No antigen is known for it.

This sequence joins TRBV29-1 and TRBJ2-1; 14 bases align to TRBD2. Sequenced material: PBMCs. This clonotype was sampled from a man aged 25-45 years in good health and CMV-seronegative. The CDR3 here is CSVEDNGGEWTSGRYNEQFF. For the CDR3, the DNA is TGCAGCGTTGAAGATAACGGTGGGGAATGGACTAGCGGGAGGTACAATGAGCAGTTCTTC.